The entry below describes one T cell receptor beta chain. This sample was taken from a study of T cell responses to AZD1222 COVID-19 vaccine. V lost 5 bases and J 7 bases, leaving 15 bases between the germline ends. The CDR3 is 14 residues long. Germline V gives CDR1 SGHVS, CDR2 FQNEAQ. Repertoires were generated with immunoSEQ multiplex PCR, while TCRdb's copy carries only in-frame clones and drops some. Of tens of thousands of clones listed, about 92% are singletons. The sample consisted of peripheral blood, taken 28 days after the second AZD1222 dose. The J gene is TRBJ2-1, the V gene TRBV7-8, with D perhaps matching TRBD2 (6 bases). The sequence was collected from an adult who received the AZD1222 COVID-19 vaccine. The DNA of the CDR3 is TGTGCCAGCAGCCCCCGGGACTTCGTGAATGAGCAGTTCTTC. This encodes CASSPRDFVNEQFF.